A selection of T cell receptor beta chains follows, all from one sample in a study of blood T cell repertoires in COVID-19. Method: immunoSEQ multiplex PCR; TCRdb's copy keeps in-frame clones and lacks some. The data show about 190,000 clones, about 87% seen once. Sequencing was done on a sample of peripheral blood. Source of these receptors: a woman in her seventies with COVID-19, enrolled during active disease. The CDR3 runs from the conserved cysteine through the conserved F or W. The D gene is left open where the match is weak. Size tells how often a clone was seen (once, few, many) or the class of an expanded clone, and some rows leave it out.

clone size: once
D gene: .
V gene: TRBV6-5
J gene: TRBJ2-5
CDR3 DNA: TGTGCCAGCGACCGGGACTTCCAAGAGACCCAGTACTTC
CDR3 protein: CASDRDFQETQYF

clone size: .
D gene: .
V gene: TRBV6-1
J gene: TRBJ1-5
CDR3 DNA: TGTGCCAGCAGTGAATTCAGGGACCCAGGGGTGGAGCCCCAGCATTTT
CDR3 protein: CASSEFRDPGVEPQHF

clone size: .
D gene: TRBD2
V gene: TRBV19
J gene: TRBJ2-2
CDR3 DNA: TGTGCCAGTAGTTCTCTTACTAGCGGGAGCACCGGGGAGCTGTTTTTT
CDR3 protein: CASSSLTSGSTGELFF

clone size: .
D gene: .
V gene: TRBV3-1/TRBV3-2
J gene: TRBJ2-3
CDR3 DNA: TGTGCCAGCAGCCTAACAGATACGCAGTATTTT
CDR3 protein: CASSLTDTQYF

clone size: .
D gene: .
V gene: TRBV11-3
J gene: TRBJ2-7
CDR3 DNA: TGTGCCAGCAGCTTAGCCAGCTACGAGCAGTACTTC
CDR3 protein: CASSLASYEQYF

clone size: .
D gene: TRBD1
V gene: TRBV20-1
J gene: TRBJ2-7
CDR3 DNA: TGCAGTGCGGTTGACAGGGACGAGCAGTACTTC
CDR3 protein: CSAVDRDEQYF

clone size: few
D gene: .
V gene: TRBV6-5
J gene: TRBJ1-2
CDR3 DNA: TGTGCCAGCAGAGCCCCCCGGAGGTATGGCTACACCTTC
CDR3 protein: CASRAPRRYGYTF

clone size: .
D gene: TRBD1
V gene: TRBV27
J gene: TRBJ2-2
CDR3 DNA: TGTGCCAGCAGTGATCCGGGACAGGGGGGGACCGGGGAGCTGTTTTTT
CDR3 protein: CASSDPGQGGTGELFF

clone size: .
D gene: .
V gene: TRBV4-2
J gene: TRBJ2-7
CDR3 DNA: TGTGCCAGCAGCCAAGGAAGGGGCGGCGAGCAGTACTTC
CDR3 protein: CASSQGRGGEQYF

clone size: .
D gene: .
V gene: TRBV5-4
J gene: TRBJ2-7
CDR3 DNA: TGTGCCAGCAGCTTGTTGACCGCGGGGCTCCGGAACGAGCAGTACTTC
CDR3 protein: CASSLLTAGLRNEQYF

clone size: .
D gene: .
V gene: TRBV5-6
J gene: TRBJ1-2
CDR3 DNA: TGTGCCAGCAGCTCGCAGGGCGGGGTTTTTTGGGGCTACACCTTC
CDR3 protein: CASSSQGGVFWGYTF

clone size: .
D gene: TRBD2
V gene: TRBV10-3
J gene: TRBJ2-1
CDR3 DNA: TGTGCCATCAGAGGAATAGCGGGAGAAAACAATGAGCAGTTCTTC
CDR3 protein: CAIRGIAGENNEQFF

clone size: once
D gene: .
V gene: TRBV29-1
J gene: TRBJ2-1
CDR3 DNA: TGCAGCGTTGAAGTAGGGAGGAATGAGCAGTTCTTC
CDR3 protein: CSVEVGRNEQFF

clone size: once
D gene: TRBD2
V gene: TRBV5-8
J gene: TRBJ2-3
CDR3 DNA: TGTGCCAGCAGCTTGTTGCTAGCGGAGACAGATACGCAGTATTTT
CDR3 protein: CASSLLLAETDTQYF

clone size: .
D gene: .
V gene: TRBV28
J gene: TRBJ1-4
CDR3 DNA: TGTGCCAGCAGTTTCGGAGGGCAGGAAGAAAAACTGTTTTTT
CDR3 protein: CASSFGGQEEKLFF

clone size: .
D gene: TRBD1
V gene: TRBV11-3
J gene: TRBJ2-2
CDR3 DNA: TGTGCCAGCAGCTTCGCCGGGACAGCGAACACCGGGGAGCTGTTTTTT
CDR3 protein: CASSFAGTANTGELFF

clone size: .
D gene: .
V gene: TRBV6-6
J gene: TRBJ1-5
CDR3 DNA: TGTGCCAGCAGTTACGCAGGCACGAATCAGCCCCAGCATTTT
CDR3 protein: CASSYAGTNQPQHF

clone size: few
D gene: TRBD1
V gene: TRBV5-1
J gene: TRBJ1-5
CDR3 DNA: TGCGCCAGCAGCGCCGGGACAGGGAATCAGCCCCAGCATTTT
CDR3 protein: CASSAGTGNQPQHF

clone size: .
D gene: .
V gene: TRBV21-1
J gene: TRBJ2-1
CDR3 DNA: TGTGCCAGCAGCTACCGGGACAAAGGGCCCAATGAGCAGTTCTTC
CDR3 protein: CASSYRDKGPNEQFF

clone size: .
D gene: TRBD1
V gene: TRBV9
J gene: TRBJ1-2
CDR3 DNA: TGTGCCAGCAGCCCGGGACAGCTAAGCTATGGCTACACCTTC
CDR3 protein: CASSPGQLSYGYTF

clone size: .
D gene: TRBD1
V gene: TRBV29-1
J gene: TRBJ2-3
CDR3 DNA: TGCAGCGTAGGTGGACAGGGCGGAGATACGCAGTATTTT
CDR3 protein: CSVGGQGGDTQYF

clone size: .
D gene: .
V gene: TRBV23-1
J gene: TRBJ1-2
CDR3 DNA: TGCGCCAGCCTCCCGTCGGGGACGCGGGAAAACACCTTC
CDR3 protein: CASLPSGTRENTF